This is a list of T cell receptor beta chains from one sample in a study of regulatory T cells in long-lasting Graves disease. TCRdb independently ran MiXCR on the multiplex PCR reads; one entry per CDR3 protein. This sample has around 450,000 distinct CDR3 sequences; about 16% occur once, and the top ten carry over 9%. This sample was also put to use in a study of T cells in Graves' hyperthyroidism and ophthalmopathy.

The material sequenced was peripheral blood mononuclear cells (PBMCs), taken at new diagnosis, from a patient treated with antithyroid drugs. The receptors originated from a man aged 35 to 55 with Graves disease. The CDR3 runs from the conserved cysteine through the conserved F or W. A D gene is named only where the DNA matches it firmly. Clone size is given for some rows only: seen once, a few or many times, or a class if the clone is expanded.

j_call d_call clone_size v_call cdr3_nt cdr3_aa
TRBJ2-2 - few TRBV5-1 TGCGCCAGCAGTAATCATGGGGAGCTGTTTTTT CASSNHGELFF
TRBJ1-2 - - TRBV3-1 TGTGCCAGCAGCCAAGCGGGGTTGGGTTCGCATGGCTACACCTTC CASSQAGLGSHGYTF
TRBJ1-2 - few TRBV14 TGTGCCAGCAGCCAAGCCGGGGACTATGGCTACACCTTC CASSQAGDYGYTF
TRBJ2-3 TRBD2 few TRBV6-2/TRBV6-3 TGTGCCCTCAATTCGCCCGGGGTGCGAGGGAGGGCCTCGACAGATACGCAGTATTTT CALNSPGVRGRASTDTQYF
TRBJ1-1 - - TRBV29-1 TGCAGCGTTGAACTGAGGCTATGGGGAGAAGCTTTCTTT CSVELRLWGEAFF
TRBJ1-2 TRBD1 many TRBV7-9 TGTGCCAGCAGCTTCAGGGGGGTAAACTATGGCTACACCTTC CASSFRGVNYGYTF
TRBJ2-1 TRBD1 - TRBV6-5 TGTGCCAGCAGTTCGACAGGGAACTACAATGAGCAGTTCTTC CASSSTGNYNEQFF
TRBJ2-1 - many TRBV11-2 TGTGCCAGCAGCTTAGACGCGCCCAATGAGCAGTTCTTC CASSLDAPNEQFF
TRBJ2-7 - many TRBV29-1 TGCAGCGTCCTAGGGGGGAGACGGGGGGCCGAGCAGTACTTC CSVLGGRRGAEQYF
TRBJ2-3 TRBD1 few TRBV30 TGTGCCGGTAGTCCCGGACAGGGCACAGATACGCAGTATTTT CAGSPGQGTDTQYF
TRBJ2-3 TRBD1 many TRBV20-1 TGCAGTGCTACACCGGGACAGGGGGCGTCATATACGCAGTATTTT CSATPGQGASYTQYF
TRBJ1-3 - - TRBV24-1 TGTGCCACCAGTGACAGCCCCGGAAACACCATATATTTT CATSDSPGNTIYF
TRBJ1-1 TRBD1 many TRBV11-2 TGTGCCAGCAGCCCCACAGGGGACACTGAAGCTTTCTTT CASSPTGDTEAFF
TRBJ2-4 - - TRBV3-1 TGTGCCAGCAGCAACGTCCTAGCCAAAAACATTCGGTACTTC CASSNVLAKNIRYF
TRBJ1-1 TRBD1 many TRBV5-1 TGCGCCAGCAGCTTGCGGACAGGGGAGGCCGTGAACACTGAAGCTTTCTTT CASSLRTGEAVNTEAFF
TRBJ2-7 TRBD2 many TRBV7-7 TGTGCTAGCAGCCCTGGACTAGGAGGCAGCTACGAGCAGTACTTC CASSPGLGGSYEQYF
TRBJ2-3 TRBD2 many TRBV11-3 TGTGCCAGCAGCTTCCTGACTAGCGGGAGGCGGAGCACAGATACGCAGTATTTT CASSFLTSGRRSTDTQYF
TRBJ2-3 TRBD2 - TRBV29-1 TGCAGCGCTGGACCCAGACTAGCGGGAATGGATACGCAGTATTTT CSAGPRLAGMDTQYF
TRBJ2-7 TRBD2 many TRBV20-1 TGCAGTGCCAACGATCCCATAGCGGGTATCTCCTACGAGCAGTACTTC CSANDPIAGISYEQYF
TRBJ2-7 - many TRBV27 TGTGCCAGCAGCCTCCGATCTAGCGCTTCCTACGAGCAGTACTTC CASSLRSSASYEQYF
TRBJ2-3 - few TRBV27 TGTGCCAGCAGTCCCTGGTCCGGCTCCGATACGCAGTATTTT CASSPWSGSDTQYF
TRBJ1-5 - many TRBV30 TGTGCCTGGAGTGTACGGGGTAGCAATCAGCCCCAGCATTTT CAWSVRGSNQPQHF
TRBJ2-5 - few TRBV5-1 TGCGCCAGCAGCTTGGAAGGGTTGGGGACCCCCGGCGAGACCCAGTACTTC CASSLEGLGTPGETQYF
TRBJ2-7 - few TRBV28 TGTGCCAGCAGGCTGGGACTGGCTTACGAGCAGTACTTC CASRLGLAYEQYF
TRBJ2-3 TRBD2 - TRBV5-1 TGTGCCAGCAGCTTTCTGACTAGCGGTGCTAGCACAGATACGCAGTATTTT CASSFLTSGASTDTQYF
TRBJ2-1 TRBD1 many TRBV5-1 TGCGCCAGCAGCTTGTTAGGGACAGGGGGATACAATGAGCAGTTCTTC CASSLLGTGGYNEQFF
TRBJ2-1 - many TRBV7-9 TGTGCCAGCAGCTTAAAGGGGTACAATGAGCAGTTCTTC CASSLKGYNEQFF
TRBJ2-4 - - TRBV29-1 TGCAGCCCGCACAGGGAAGTAAGGGGGTTGGCCAAAAACATTCAGTACTTC CSPHREVRGLAKNIQYF
TRBJ2-5 - many TRBV12-3/TRBV12-4 TGTGCCAGCAGTTTCGGCAGGACCCAAGAGACCCAGTACTTC CASSFGRTQETQYF
TRBJ2-7 - many TRBV2 TGTGCCAGCAGTGACCCCCTCCCCGGCTCCTACGAGCAGTACTTC CASSDPLPGSYEQYF
TRBJ2-1 - many TRBV20-1 TGCAGTGCCCTGAGGACAGTCTTCTCGAGCTCCTACAATGAGCAGTTCTTC CSALRTVFSSSYNEQFF
TRBJ1-1 TRBD1 many TRBV5-1 TGTGCCAGCAGCGCGACGATTACAGGGGACACTGAAGCTTTCTTT CASSATITGDTEAFF
TRBJ2-2 - few TRBV29-1 TGCAGCGTTGTCCCAACCCTAAACACCGGGGAGCTGTTTTTT CSVVPTLNTGELFF
TRBJ1-6 TRBD1 few TRBV19 TGTGCCAGTAGCCGGGACAGGGGCATCCCCCTCCACTTT CASSRDRGIPLHF
TRBJ2-5 - - TRBV7-9 TGTGCCAGCAGCTGGGGCCCGTCGGGAGAAGAGACCCAGTACTTC CASSWGPSGEETQYF
TRBJ2-4 TRBD2 few TRBV28 TGTGCCAGCAGTCCTAGCGGGCGGCCGGCCAAAAACATTCAGTACTTC CASSPSGRPAKNIQYF
TRBJ1-6 - - TRBV20-1 TGCAGTGCTACCCCCCTACCCTATAATTCACCCCTCCACTTT CSATPLPYNSPLHF